The 3 T cell receptor beta chains below all came from one sample that was sequenced in a study of T-cell memory formation after mild COVID-19. TCRdb re-analysed the 5' RACE reads in MiXCR, keeping a single row per CDR3 protein. This sample carries some 490,000 distinct CDR3 sequences, 15% to 20% of them seen once, and the ten largest clones take around 12%. The sequenced sample consisted of PBMCs or a T cell subset sorted from them (not recorded which). Receptors were obtained from an adult woman who had mild COVID-19 (a few samples of this study predate the infection). Cell type and time point are not known.

V and J are TRBV12-3 or TRBV12-4 and TRBJ2-3; possibly TRBD2 for D (6 bases). V lost 3 bases to trimming and J lost 4 bases, with 17 bases between them. The CDR3 consists of 16 residues. Here the CDR3 DNA reads TGTGCCAGCAGTTTTTCGCCGGGACTCAGGGCAGATACGCAGTATTTT. Translating it yields CASSFSPGLRADTQYF.

The sample holds a few counts of this clonotype. V and J are TRBV12-3 or TRBV12-4 and TRBJ2-5, with TRBD1 identical over 9 bases. After removal of 7 bases from V and 0 bases from J, the junction contained 6 bases not matched to a gene. This CDR3 is built from 15 residues. As DNA, the CDR3 is TGTGCCAGCAATGGGGACAGGGAGTACCAAGAGACCCAGTACTTC. It encodes CASNGDREYQETQYF.

The rearrangement uses TRBV20-1 and TRBJ2-1, with 11 bases aligning to TRBD2. J lost 15 bases, V lost 6 bases, and 10 bases had no gene match. The CDR3 covers 12 residues. CDR1 DFQATT and CDR2 SNEGSKA come from the germline V gene (reference sequence). Here the CDR3 DNA reads TGCAGTGCCCAGGGACTAGCGGACCTCTGGTTCTTC. Translation: CSAQGLADLWFF.